This T cell receptor beta chain was found in a study of blood T cells in healthy people across ages (dated by TCRdb to the mid-2010s). For the study in its entirety: In model experiments, template switching captured about one uniquely barcoded TCR beta cDNA molecule for every two T cells. Using the same blood draw, the study looked at two additional independent replicas of 1 million unique cDNA reads for two donors, one aged 18 to 30 and the other aged 80 or older. The donors were divided into four age groups: young (average around 16 years), middle-aged (roughly 42), aged (around 59) and long-lived (82). To avoid experimental bias, donors of different ages were spread randomly across the sequencing lanes. To track age-related changes in TCR beta repertoire diversity, the study relied on deep sequencing normalized with unique cDNA molecular identifiers.

This clonotype was counted between two and nine times. No cognate antigen has been identified for it. Qualities for individual bases were not recorded, and no much larger clone is one base off. Measured from the cysteine to the phenylalanine, the CDR3 is 16 residues long. CDR3 DNA is the only sequence kept; it has 48 bases, read in frame from the first base. CDR1 and CDR2 (DFQATT, SNEGSKA) derive from the germline V gene (reference sequence). V is pared back by 6 bases and J by 5 bases, with 25 bases lying between the germline termini. Findings and caveats that apply to the study as a whole: Because profiling used bulk unsorted PBMCs, naive and antigen-experienced compartments could not be compared conclusively. Compared with the aged group, the long-lived group had more naive CD4+ T cells, fewer expanded clones and increased TCR diversity, suggesting age selection. The CMV infection status of donors was not known, potentially confounding age-related changes in expanded clonotypes. The percentage of naive T cells measured by flow cytometry correlated strongly with observed TCR beta diversity. Estimates of total diversity based on one million sequenced T cells were considered lower bounds and underestimates. As age increased, observed TCR beta diversity per million T cells dropped in a roughly linear way, and a significant reduction was already evident by age 40.

The 39 donors, aged roughly 6 to 90 years, were systemically healthy Caucasian individuals from Russia. Each donor gave ten milliliters of peripheral blood, collected into EDTA-treated Vacutainer tubes. PBMCs were isolated by Ficoll-Paque density-gradient centrifugation, with at least 7 million obtained per sample. Total RNA was extracted from PBMCs with Trizol reagent, with at least 6 micrograms obtained per sample. The percentages of naive CD45RAhigh/CD27high T cells were determined by flow cytometry on a PBMC aliquot from every donor. Library generation was performed with 5' RACE. The sequencer listed for this sample is Illumina HiSeq 2500. A second about 7 to 12 cycle PCR used a sample-barcoded 5' primer and a J-beta primer mix. A unique molecular identifier was introduced onto each TCR beta cDNA molecule by a template-switch 5' adaptor carrying 12 random nucleotides. At least 3 million CDR3-containing paired-end reads were obtained from each sample. The Mint cDNA synthesis kit, primed by a TRBC-specific oligonucleotide, was used to synthesize first-strand cDNA from all RNA. Following uracil-DNA glycosylase treatment, all cDNA underwent a first 18-cycle PCR with the universal primers M1SS and BC2_uni_R. From the authors' description of their analysis: Each sample was normalized by randomly selecting 1 million high-quality reads, each carrying a distinct molecular identifier. Instead of being binned into consensus sequences, reads with shared molecular identifiers were discarded. MiTCR, set to a Q25 quality threshold and the strictest error-elimination algorithm, was used for CDR3 identification, clonotype clustering and error correction. A nonparametric unseen species model with Euler transformation was used to estimate a lower bound on total TCR beta diversity. TCRdb trimmed public reads at Q25 via fastp, called clones via MiXCR and kept in-frame beta chains. Each CDR3 protein appears once, grouped with its most common genes and DNA. For this entry, the V and J calls and clone size follow TCRdb and not the study's own pipeline. Present in this sample are some 1.5 million distinct CDR3 sequences, about 28% of which were seen just once. The biggest ten clones account for around 7.7% of the sample.

The sample was blood. The rearrangement joined TRBV20-1 to TRBJ1-1; a tentative D call is TRBD1 (6 bases match). The origin of this receptor is a woman under 40 in good health. The DNA sequence is given as TGCAGTGCCCTGAAGTACTCGTACAGGGATGTAACTGAAGCTTTCTTT. It specifies CSALKYSYRDVTEAFF.